These 3 T cell receptor beta chains share one sample of origin, sequenced in a study of cytomegalovirus exposure and HLA in healthy donors. 13 Jbeta primers and 60 Vbeta primers were used for the PCR. The repertoire was sequenced with immunoSEQ multiplex PCR; TCRdb's copy has only in-frame clones and lacks some. Among around 110,000 clones, roughly four fifths were seen once, and the ten largest hold more than 1.5%. Sequencing was performed on PBMCs. The receptor set was obtained from a woman aged 18 to 35 in good health and CMV-seronegative.

This clone was recorded a few times. This chain uses TRBV30 with TRBJ1-1; D unresolved. V was pared by 4 bases and J by 4 bases, with 13 bases between. Germline CDR1 and CDR2: GTSNPN and SVGIG (reference sequence). The CDR3 consists of 13 residues. The CDR3 DNA reads as TGTGCCTGGAAATTACACCCCCGCACTGAAGCTTTCTTT. Residues: CAWKLHPRTEAFF. Together with reference TRBV30 and TRBJ1-1, the CDR3 gives the full variable domain: SQTIHQWPATLVQPVGSPLSLECTVEGTSNPNLYWYRQAAGRGLQLLFYSVGIGQISSEVPQNLSASRPQDRQFILSSKKLLLSDSGFYLCAWKLHPRTEAFFGQGTRLTVV.

The chain has TRBV4-1 and TRBJ1-6, with TRBD1 matching over 7 bases. The CDR3 is 15 residues long. Germline V gives CDR1 MGHRA, CDR2 YSYEKL. Trimming cost V 0 bases and J 10 bases; bases outside gene matches: 6. The CDR3: CASSQEDRLGSPLHF. For the CDR3, the DNA is TGCGCCAGCAGCCAAGAGGACAGGTTGGGGTCACCCCTCCACTTT.

This clone was detected only a few times. The chain has TRBV28 and TRBJ2-1; TRBD1 matches 10 bases. The germline gives CDR1 MDHEN, CDR2 SYDVKM. This CDR3 contains 16 residues. V lost 6 bases, J lost 4 bases, and 9 bases stayed unmatched. The CDR3 bases are TGTGCCAGCAGATCCAGGACAGGGGGTGGATACAATGAGCAGTTCTTC. Protein sequence: CASRSRTGGGYNEQFF.